This record looks at one TCR beta chain sequence and its context. Profiling relied on immunoSEQ multiplex PCR, and the TCRdb table lists in-frame clones only, not all of them. The sample holds 50,000 to 75,000 clones; about nine tenths are singletons and the top ten take about 14%. The sample is drawn from a study of PD-1 blockade in mismatch repair-deficient tumors. Germline loops: CDR1 MGHRA, CDR2 YSYEKL. Trimming cost V 3 bases and J 4 bases; bases outside gene matches: 9. The CDR3 covers 16 residues. This chain joins TRBV4-1 and TRBJ1-5; 7 nucleotides agree with TRBD1. Specimen: peripheral blood, collected 52 weeks after starting pembrolizumab. The receptor was derived from an adult with mismatch repair-deficient cancer. The CDR3 region is CASSQGGQALNQPQHF. The CDR3 DNA is TGCGCCAGCAGCCAGGGAGGACAGGCCCTTAATCAGCCCCAGCATTTT.